This T cell receptor beta chain comes out of a study of response to subunit inactivated influenza vaccine (dated by TCRdb to the late 2010s). At the level of the whole study: To follow how T cells responded to a trivalent subunit inactivated influenza vaccine, the researchers relied on deep quantitative profiling of the T cell receptor repertoire.

Worth noting for this clonotype: Its antigen is unknown. Base-call qualities are not available, and no considerably larger clone is one nucleotide away.

Trimming removed 4 bases from V and 8 bases from J, leaving 10 bases between the germline ends. Sequences SGHNT (CDR1) and YYREEE (CDR2) are obtained from the germline V gene (reference sequence). Including cysteine and phenylalanine, the CDR3 has 13 amino acids. This entry keeps only the CDR3 DNA: 39 bases, framed from base 1. To prepare the library, RT-PCR was applied. Sequencing was performed on an Illumina HiSeq 2500. TCRdb reprocessing: public reads trimmed at Q25 with fastp, clones called with MiXCR, in-frame beta chains kept. One record per CDR3 amino acid sequence lists the most common genes and DNA. The sample table contains 500,000 to 600,000 distinct CDR3 sequences; only one count was recorded for approximately 15% of them. The top ten hold less than 4% of the sample. Overall results and qualifications from the work: According to the authors, only a limited number of new T cells may be recruited by each seasonal influenza vaccination.

This specimen consisted of CD4+ T cells sorted from PBMCs, obtained around 25 months after vaccination. Here the chain combines TRBV5-4 and TRBJ2-6; TRBD1 is possibly the D segment (5 matching bases). This receptor was taken from a man between 50 and 75 years old who received an inactivated influenza vaccine. Donor details come from another sample of the same person, matched by shared clones. The DNA sequence follows: TGTGCCAGCAGCCTCGAGGACACCAACGTCCTGACTTTC. Its translation reads: CASSLEDTNVLTF.